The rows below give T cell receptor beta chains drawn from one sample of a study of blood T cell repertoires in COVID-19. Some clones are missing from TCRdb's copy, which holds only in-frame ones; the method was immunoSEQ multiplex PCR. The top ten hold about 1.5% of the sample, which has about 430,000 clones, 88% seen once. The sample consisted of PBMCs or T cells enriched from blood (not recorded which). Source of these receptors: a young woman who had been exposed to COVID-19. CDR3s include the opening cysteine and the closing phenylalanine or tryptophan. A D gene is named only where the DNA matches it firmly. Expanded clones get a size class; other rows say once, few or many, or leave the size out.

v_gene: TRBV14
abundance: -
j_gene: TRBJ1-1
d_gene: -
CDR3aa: CASSQDMNTEAFF
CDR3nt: TGTGCCAGCAGCCAGGACATGAACACTGAAGCTTTCTTT

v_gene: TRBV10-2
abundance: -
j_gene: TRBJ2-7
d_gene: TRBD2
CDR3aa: CASSESRGRAHEQYF
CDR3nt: TGCGCCAGCAGTGAGTCTCGCGGGAGGGCCCACGAGCAGTACTTC

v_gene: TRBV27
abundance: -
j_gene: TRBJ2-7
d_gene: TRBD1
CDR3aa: CASSFRSRGNYEQYF
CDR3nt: TGTGCCAGCAGTTTTCGTTCCAGGGGGAACTACGAGCAGTACTTC

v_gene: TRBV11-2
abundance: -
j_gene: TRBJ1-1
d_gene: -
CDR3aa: CASNQDRVNTEAFF
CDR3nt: TGTGCCAGCAACCAGGACAGAGTGAACACTGAAGCTTTCTTT

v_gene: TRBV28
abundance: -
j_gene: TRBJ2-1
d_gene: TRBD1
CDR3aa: CASSYRGLNNEQFF
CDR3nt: TGTGCCAGCAGTTACAGGGGGCTAAACAATGAGCAGTTCTTC

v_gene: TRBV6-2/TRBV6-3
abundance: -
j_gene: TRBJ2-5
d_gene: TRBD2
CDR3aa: CASSSGLAAPETQYF
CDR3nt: TGTGCCAGCAGTTCGGGACTAGCGGCCCCGGAGACCCAGTACTTC

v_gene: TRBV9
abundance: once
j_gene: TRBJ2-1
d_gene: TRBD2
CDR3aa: CASSVGGTSGSYNEQFF
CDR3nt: TGTGCCAGCAGCGTAGGTGGGACTAGCGGCTCCTACAATGAGCAGTTCTTC

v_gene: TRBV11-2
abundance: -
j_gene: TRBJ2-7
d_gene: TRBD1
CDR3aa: CASAWAGTGGREQYF
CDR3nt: TGTGCCAGCGCTTGGGCCGGGACAGGGGGTAGGGAGCAGTACTTC

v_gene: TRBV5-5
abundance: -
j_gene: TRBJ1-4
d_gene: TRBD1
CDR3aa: CASSKTGAEEKLFF
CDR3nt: TGTGCCAGCAGCAAAACAGGGGCCGAAGAAAAACTGTTTTTT

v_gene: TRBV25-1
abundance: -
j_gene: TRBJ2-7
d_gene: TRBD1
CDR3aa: CASSRGRGLSSYEQYF
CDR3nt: TGTGCCAGCAGTCGGGGCAGGGGGCTGAGCTCCTACGAGCAGTACTTC

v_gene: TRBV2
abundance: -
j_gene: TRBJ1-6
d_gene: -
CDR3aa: CASSDWPDNSPLHF
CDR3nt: TGTGCCAGCAGTGACTGGCCAGATAATTCACCCCTCCACTTT

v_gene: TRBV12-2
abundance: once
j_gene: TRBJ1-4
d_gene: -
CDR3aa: CASRLAGDRVREKLFF
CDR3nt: TGTGCAAGTCGCTTAGCGGGAGACAGGGTGCGCGAAAAACTGTTTTTT

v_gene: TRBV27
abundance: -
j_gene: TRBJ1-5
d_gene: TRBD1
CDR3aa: CASSTDRGGQPQHF
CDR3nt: TGTGCCAGCAGCACAGACAGGGGGGGACAGCCCCAGCATTTT

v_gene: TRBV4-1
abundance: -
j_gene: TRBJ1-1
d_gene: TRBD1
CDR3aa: CASSPDRVYTEAFF
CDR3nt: TGCGCCAGCAGCCCGGACAGGGTTTACACTGAAGCTTTCTTT

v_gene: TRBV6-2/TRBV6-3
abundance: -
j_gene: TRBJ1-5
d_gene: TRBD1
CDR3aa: CASSYSATGTGSPIRPQHF
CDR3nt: TGTGCCAGCAGTTACTCAGCGACCGGGACAGGGTCTCCCATTCGGCCCCAGCATTTT

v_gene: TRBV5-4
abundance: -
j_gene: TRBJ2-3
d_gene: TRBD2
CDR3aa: CASSLVGLAGHTDTQYF
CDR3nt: TGTGCCAGCAGCTTGGTCGGCCTAGCGGGCCACACAGATACGCAGTATTTT

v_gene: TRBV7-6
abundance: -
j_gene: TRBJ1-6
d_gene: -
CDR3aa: CASSLDGFLDSPLHF
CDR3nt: TGTGCCAGCAGCTTAGACGGCTTCCTAGATTCACCCCTCCACTTT

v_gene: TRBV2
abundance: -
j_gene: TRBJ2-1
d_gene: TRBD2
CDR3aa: CASSRKGLTDNEQFF
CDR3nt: TGTGCCAGCAGTAGAAAGGGACTAACAGACAATGAGCAGTTCTTC

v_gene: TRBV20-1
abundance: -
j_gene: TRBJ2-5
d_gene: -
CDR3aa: CSARDISQYF
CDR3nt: TGCAGTGCTAGAGATATATCCCAGTACTTC

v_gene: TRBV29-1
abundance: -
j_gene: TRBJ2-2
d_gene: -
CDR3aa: CSAFTGKEAGELFF
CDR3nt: TGCAGCGCCTTCACAGGGAAAGAGGCCGGGGAGCTGTTTTTT

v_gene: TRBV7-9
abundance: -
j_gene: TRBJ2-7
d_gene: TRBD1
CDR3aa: CASSPRGQGSYEQYF
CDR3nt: TGTGCCAGCAGCCCTAGGGGACAGGGGTCCTACGAGCAGTACTTC

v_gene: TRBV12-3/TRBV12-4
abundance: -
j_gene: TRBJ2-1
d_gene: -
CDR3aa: CASSFGGNEQFF
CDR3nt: TGTGCCAGCAGTTTTGGAGGAAATGAGCAGTTCTTC

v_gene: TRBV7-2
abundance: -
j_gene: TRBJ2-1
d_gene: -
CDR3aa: CASSLGFWRGSDEQFF
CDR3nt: TGTGCCAGCAGCTTAGGATTTTGGAGGGGCTCGGATGAGCAGTTCTTC

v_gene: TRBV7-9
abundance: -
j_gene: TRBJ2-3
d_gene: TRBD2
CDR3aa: CASSLGLAGGRTDTQYF
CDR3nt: TGTGCCAGCAGCTTAGGACTAGCGGGGGGCCGCACAGATACGCAGTATTTT

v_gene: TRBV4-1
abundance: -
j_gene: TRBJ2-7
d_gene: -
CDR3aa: CASSPYRAWEQYF
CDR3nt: TGCGCCAGCAGCCCGTACAGGGCGTGGGAGCAGTACTTC

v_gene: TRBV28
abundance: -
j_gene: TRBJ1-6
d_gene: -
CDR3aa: CASTRGNPGSPLHF
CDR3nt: TGTGCCAGCACTCGGGGAAATCCTGGTTCACCCCTCCACTTT

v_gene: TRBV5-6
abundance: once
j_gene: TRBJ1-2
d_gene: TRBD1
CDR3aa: CASSLGTGSGYTF
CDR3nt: TGTGCCAGCAGCTTGGGGACAGGGAGCGGCTACACCTTC

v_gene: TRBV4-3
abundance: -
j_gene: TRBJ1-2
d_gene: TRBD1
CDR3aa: CASSQSGTGYGYTF
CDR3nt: TGCGCCAGCAGCCAATCCGGGACAGGCTATGGCTACACCTTC

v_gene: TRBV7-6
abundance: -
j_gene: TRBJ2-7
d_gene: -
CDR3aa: CASSSNSYEQYF
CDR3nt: TGTGCCAGCAGTTCTAACTCCTACGAGCAGTACTTC

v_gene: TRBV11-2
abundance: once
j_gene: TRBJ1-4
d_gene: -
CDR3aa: CASSLDLMRANEKLFF
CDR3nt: TGTGCCAGCAGCTTAGATCTAATGAGAGCTAATGAAAAACTGTTTTTT

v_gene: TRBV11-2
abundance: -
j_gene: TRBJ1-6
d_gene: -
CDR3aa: CASSLVSGKNSPLHF
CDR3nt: TGTGCCAGCAGCTTAGTATCAGGGAAGAATTCACCCCTCCACTTT

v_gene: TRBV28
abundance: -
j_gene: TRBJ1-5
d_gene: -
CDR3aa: CASSLGGLAPDRPQHF
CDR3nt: TGTGCCAGCAGTCTTGGCGGGTTGGCTCCCGATCGGCCCCAGCATTTT

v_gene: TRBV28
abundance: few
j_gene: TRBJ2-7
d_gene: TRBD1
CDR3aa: CASFTGGSTYEQYF
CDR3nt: TGTGCCAGTTTCACAGGGGGCTCGACCTACGAGCAGTACTTC

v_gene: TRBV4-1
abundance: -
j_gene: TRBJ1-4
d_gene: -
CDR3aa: CASSQENVGGKLFF
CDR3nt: TGCGCCAGCAGCCAAGAAAACGTCGGAGGAAAACTGTTTTTT

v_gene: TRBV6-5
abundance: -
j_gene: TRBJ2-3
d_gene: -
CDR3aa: CASSPRTVSTDTQYF
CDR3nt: TGTGCCAGCAGTCCCCGGACAGTTAGCACAGATACGCAGTATTTT

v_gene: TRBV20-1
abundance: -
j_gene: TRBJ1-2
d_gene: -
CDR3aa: CSARTDYGYTF
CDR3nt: TGCAGTGCTCGGACAGATTATGGCTACACCTTC

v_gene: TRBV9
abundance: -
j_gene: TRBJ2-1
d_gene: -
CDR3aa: CASNRGGNEQFF
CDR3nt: TGTGCCAGCAACAGGGGAGGCAATGAGCAGTTCTTC

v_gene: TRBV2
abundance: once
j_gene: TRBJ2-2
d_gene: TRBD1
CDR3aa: CASSEYSGGDTGELFF
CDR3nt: TGTGCCAGCAGTGAATATTCAGGGGGCGACACCGGGGAGCTGTTTTTT

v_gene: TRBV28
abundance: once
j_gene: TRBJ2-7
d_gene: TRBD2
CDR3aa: CASSLGTSGSYEQYF
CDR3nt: TGTGCCAGCAGCCTAGGAACTAGCGGCTCCTACGAGCAGTACTTC

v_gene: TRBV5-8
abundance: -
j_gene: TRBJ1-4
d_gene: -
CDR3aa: CASPPARPRGGEKLFF
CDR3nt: TGTGCCAGTCCCCCGGCAAGACCCAGGGGTGGTGAAAAACTGTTTTTT

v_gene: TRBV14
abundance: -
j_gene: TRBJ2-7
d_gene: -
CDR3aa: CASSQELRAREQYF
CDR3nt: TGTGCCAGCAGCCAAGAATTGAGGGCTCGGGAGCAGTACTTC

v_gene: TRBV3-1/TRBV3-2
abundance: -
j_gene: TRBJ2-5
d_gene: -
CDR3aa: CASSQDQPGRHF
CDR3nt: TGTGCCAGCAGCCAAGATCAACCGGGTAGGCACTTC

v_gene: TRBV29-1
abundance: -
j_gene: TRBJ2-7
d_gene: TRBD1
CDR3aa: CSVVGTRQGKYEQYF
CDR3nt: TGCAGCGTTGTTGGGACGAGACAGGGGAAATACGAGCAGTACTTC

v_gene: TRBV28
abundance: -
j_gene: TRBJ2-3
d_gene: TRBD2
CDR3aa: CASRRGGRADTQYF
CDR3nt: TGTGCCAGCAGGCGGGGGGGCAGGGCAGATACGCAGTATTTT

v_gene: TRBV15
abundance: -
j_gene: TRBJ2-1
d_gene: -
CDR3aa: CATSRRRASADEQFF
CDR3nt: TGTGCCACCAGCAGGAGGAGGGCTAGCGCCGATGAGCAGTTCTTC

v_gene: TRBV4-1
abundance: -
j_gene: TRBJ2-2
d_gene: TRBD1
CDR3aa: CASSQGQGNTGELFF
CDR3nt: TGCGCCAGCAGCCAGGGACAGGGTAACACCGGGGAGCTGTTTTTT

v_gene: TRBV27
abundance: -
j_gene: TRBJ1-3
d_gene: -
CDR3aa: CASSQGSSGNTIYF
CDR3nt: TGTGCCAGCAGTCAGGGCAGCTCTGGAAACACCATATATTTT

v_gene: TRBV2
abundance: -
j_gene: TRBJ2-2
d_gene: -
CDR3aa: CASSDRVNTGELFF
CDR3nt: TGTGCCAGCAGTGACCGGGTGAACACCGGGGAGCTGTTTTTT

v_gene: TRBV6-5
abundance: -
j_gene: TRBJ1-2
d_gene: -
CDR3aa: CASSSLGGDYGYTF
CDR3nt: TGTGCCAGCAGTTCCCTGGGAGGGGACTATGGCTACACCTTC